Following are 5 T cell receptor beta chains from one sample sequenced in a study of persistence of HIV-infected CD4 T cells. Lysates of CMV-infected fibroblasts at roughly 10 ug/mL stimulated these cells. Sorted nonresponding memory CD4+ T cells were CD40L-negative, CD69-negative, CD45RO-high. Sequencing used immunoSEQ version 4 in survey mode. Sequencing was performed with immunoSEQ multiplex PCR; in TCRdb, only in-frame clones are kept and a portion is missing. The repertoire holds 40,000 to 55,000 clones, with around 72% as singletons. No antigen has been assigned to these receptors. This sample comprised CD4+ T cells sorted from PBMCs after approximately 19-hour stimulation, obtained from a patient who received antiretroviral therapy. These receptors were obtained from an adult man with HIV who was CMV-seropositive.

This clone was observed once. V and J are TRBV6-1 and TRBJ1-6, with D maybe TRBD1 (5 bases). Trimming took off 4 bases at V and 3 bases at J, with 13 bases between the two ends. The germline V gene encodes CDR1 MNHNS and CDR2 SASEGT. The CDR3 runs 16 residues. CDR3: CASSAQGFSYNSPLHF. The CDR3 DNA reads as TGTGCCAGCAGTGCGCAGGGATTCAGCTATAATTCACCCCTCCACTTT.

V and J are TRBV15 and TRBJ2-7, with 7 bases aligning to TRBD2. Germline V gives CDR1 LNHNV, CDR2 YYDKDF (reference sequence). V lost 3 bases to trimming and J lost 3 bases; unmatched junction nucleotides: 5. The CDR3 is made up of 14 amino acids. DNA for the CDR3: TGTGCCACCAGCAGTCCCGGGGGGATCTACGAGCAGTACTTC. Its protein is CATSSPGGIYEQYF.

CDR3 DNA: TGCAGTGCTAGAGATTTCCGGGAGCTGTTTTTT. Its protein is CSARDFRELFF. The chain couples TRBV20-1 to TRBJ2-2, with D unresolved. CDR1 and CDR2 from the germline V gene are DFQATT and SNEGSKA (reference sequence). This CDR3 has 11 residues. Trimming removed 0 bases from V and 9 bases from J, with 5 bases in between.

This clone has a handful of counts. V is TRBV19 and J is TRBJ2-4; D possibly uses TRBD1 or TRBD2 (6 bases each). The length of the CDR3 is 15 residues. V was shortened by 1 base and J by 1 base, with 8 bases between the two germline ends. Germline loops: CDR1 LNHDA, CDR2 SQIVND (reference sequence). This CDR3 reads CASSIGGAAKNIQYF. DNA of the CDR3: TGTGCCAGTAGTATAGGGGGGGCGGCCAAAAACATTCAGTACTTC.

The rearrangement joins TRBV29-1 to TRBJ2-5, with 7 bases identical to TRBD1. The germline CDR1 and CDR2 sequences are SQVTM and ANQGSEA. This CDR3 comprises 16 residues. V lost 3 bases and J lost 2; bases outside the gene matches: 12. The CDR3 sequence is CSVEGLKGGRQETQYF. The CDR3 DNA follows: TGCAGCGTTGAGGGTCTTAAAGGGGGCCGGCAAGAGACCCAGTACTTC.